Listed below are T cell receptor beta chains from one sample, sequenced in a study of early T cells in non-severe SARS-CoV-2 infection. Via MiXCR, TCRdb re-called the 5' RACE reads, giving one row per CDR3 protein. The data contain some 34,000 distinct CDR3 sequences, nearly 10% of them singletons. The material sequenced was whole blood. The source is an adult who was a healthcare worker with PCR-confirmed SARS-CoV-2 infection or an uninfected control (not recorded which). Each CDR3 is given with its conserved first and last residue. The D gene is left open where the match is weak. Some rows mark clone size as missing; the rest say once, few, many or name a class of expanded clone.

V gene	clone size	D gene	J gene	CDR3 protein	CDR3 DNA
TRBV2	NA	TRBD2	TRBJ2-5	CASKEPSGTQYF	TGTGCCAGCAAGGAACCTAGCGGGACCCAGTACTTC
TRBV20-1	few	NA	TRBJ1-6	CSARAQGTSSYNSPLHF	TGCAGTGCTAGAGCGCAGGGGACGAGCTCCTATAATTCACCCCTCCACTTT
TRBV4-2	many	NA	TRBJ1-5	CASSQDPQGSNQPQHF	TGTGCCAGCAGCCAAGATCCCCAGGGTTCAAATCAGCCCCAGCATTTT
TRBV21-1	many	NA	TRBJ2-5	CASRKGASPETQYF	TGTGCCAGCAGGAAAGGGGCCAGTCCAGAGACCCAGTACTTC
TRBV6-2/TRBV6-3	few	NA	TRBJ1-1	CASSYAGVNTEAFF	TGTGCCAGCAGTTACGCGGGGGTGAACACTGAAGCTTTCTTT
TRBV4-1	many	NA	TRBJ2-2	CASSQESGLPHRELFF	TGCGCCAGCAGCCAAGAGTCTGGACTCCCACACCGGGAGCTGTTTTTT
TRBV20-1	many	NA	TRBJ1-1	CSARDWARPNTEAFF	TGCAGTGCTAGAGATTGGGCCAGGCCGAACACTGAAGCTTTCTTT
TRBV2	few	NA	TRBJ2-2	CASSEATGLNTGELFF	TGTGCCAGCAGTGAAGCAACGGGCCTGAACACCGGGGAGCTGTTTTTT
TRBV6-1	NA	NA	TRBJ2-2	CASSPVWRDSDTGELFF	TGTGCCAGCAGTCCCGTTTGGAGGGACTCAGACACCGGGGAGCTGTTTTTT
TRBV28	NA	NA	TRBJ1-1	CASRGGALTEAFF	TGTGCCAGCAGAGGGGGGGCGCTGACTGAAGCTTTCTTT
TRBV5-1	many	NA	TRBJ2-3	CASSLGAEGDTQYF	TGCGCCAGCAGCTTGGGGGCGGAAGGAGATACGCAGTATTTT
TRBV7-3	NA	TRBD2	TRBJ2-5	CASSLTGLAGGETQYF	TGTGCCAGCAGCTTAACGGGACTAGCGGGGGGAGAGACCCAGTACTTC
TRBV6-2/TRBV6-3	many	TRBD1	TRBJ2-7	CASSRSRTGTYEQYF	TGTGCCAGCAGTCGCTCTCGGACAGGAACCTACGAGCAGTACTTC
TRBV6-5	few	NA	TRBJ1-2	CASSPLPGLRQFTSGYTF	TGTGCCAGCAGTCCCCTACCGGGACTCCGCCAATTCACTAGTGGCTACACCTTC
TRBV4-3	NA	NA	TRBJ1-4	CASSQDVEHFNEKLFF	TGCGCCAGCAGCCAAGATGTCGAACACTTTAATGAAAAACTGTTTTTT
TRBV10-3	many	NA	TRBJ2-2	CAISAGPPTLSNTGELFF	TGTGCCATCAGCGCGGGGCCCCCTACCCTTTCGAACACCGGGGAGCTGTTTTTT
TRBV11-2	many	NA	TRBJ2-1	CASSLNRDNEQFF	TGTGCCAGCAGCTTGAATAGGGACAATGAGCAGTTCTTC
TRBV4-1	once	NA	TRBJ2-4	CASSQEGTRDIQYF	TGCGCCAGCAGCCAAGAGGGAACACGGGACATTCAGTACTTC
TRBV7-2	many	NA	TRBJ1-3	CASSLEKGSGNTIYF	TGTGCCAGCAGCTTAGAAAAGGGCTCTGGAAACACCATATATTTT
TRBV5-1	many	NA	TRBJ1-1	CASSLTGRGNTEAFF	TGCGCCAGCAGCTTGACCGGTCGGGGGAACACTGAAGCTTTCTTT
TRBV28	NA	NA	TRBJ2-1	CASSLRAPHFPFF	TGTGCCAGCAGTTTGAGGGCCCCCCATTTTCCGTTCTTC
TRBV6-5	many	NA	TRBJ1-3	CASSPGRSSGNTIYF	TGTGCCAGCAGTCCGGGACGCTCTTCTGGAAACACCATATATTTT
TRBV10-3	NA	TRBD1	TRBJ1-1	CATRQGLGGTEAFF	TGTGCCACCCGACAGGGGTTGGGCGGCACTGAAGCTTTCTTT
TRBV19	many	NA	TRBJ2-3	CASSMWGKQADTQYF	TGTGCCAGTAGTATGTGGGGGAAACAGGCAGATACGCAGTATTTT
TRBV3-1	many	NA	TRBJ2-1	CASSHEDYLHEQFF	TGTGCCAGCAGCCACGAGGACTACCTTCATGAGCAGTTCTTC
TRBV19	NA	NA	TRBJ2-2	CASSTGSGELFF	TGTGCCAGTAGTACGGGGTCAGGGGAGCTGTTTTTT